This entry is about one T cell receptor beta chain. The data stem from a study of T cell responses to AZD1222 COVID-19 vaccine. Using immunoSEQ multiplex PCR, the repertoire was profiled, and TCRdb retains in-frame clones only, with some absent. The data contain some 110,000 clones, around 90% of them singletons. The material was peripheral blood, obtained 28 days after the second AZD1222 dose. This TCR came from an adult who received the AZD1222 COVID-19 vaccine.

CDR3: CASSLGLAVSYEQYF. The CDR3 DNA sequence: TGTGCCAGCAGCTTAGGACTAGCGGTCTCCTACGAGCAGTACTTC. The rearrangement links TRBV5-4 to TRBJ2-7; the match to TRBD2 covers 10 bases. Germline loops: CDR1 SGHNT, CDR2 YYREEE (reference sequence). Losses at the gene ends were 2 bases for V and 0 bases for J; bases not matched to a gene: 2. The CDR3 length is 15 residues.